This T cell receptor beta chain was obtained from a study of Ad26.COV2.S vaccination and SARS-CoV-2 variants (dated by TCRdb to about 2021). About the study as a whole: Vaccine-arm donors came from COV1001, a multicentre, randomized, double-blind, placebo-controlled phase I-IIa trial of Ad26.COV2.S in healthy adults. Ad26.COV2.S was given intramuscularly at 5x10^10 or 1x10^11 viral particles, as a single shot or as two shots 56 days apart. TCRbeta repertoire sequencing was used to assess the specificity and breadth of SARS-CoV-2-reactive T cell receptors after Ad26.COV2.S vaccination. A total of approximately 30 samples were included in the TCR-sequenced set, comprising roughly 19 Ad26.COV2.S vaccine recipients, 5 placebo recipients and 8 SARS-CoV-2 convalescent individuals. Trial participants were randomized into five groups of five, in which low-dose or high-dose Ad26.COV2.S was given once or twice, or placebo was given on both occasions. Investigators did not know the trial group allocation while performing experiments and assessing outcomes.

The meaning of the sample's treatment or condition label: about 20 received Ad26.COV2.S at low or high dose, single or two shots; roughly five received placebo; per-sample allocation not given. For vaccine and placebo recipients, repertoires were sequenced using samples collected on day 63 after the first injection. In Cohort 1b, 25 adults aged 18-55 years were enrolled at a single site in Boston, USA, between 29 July and 7 August 2020. As a vaccine, Ad26.COV2.S was a replication-incompetent adenovirus type 26 vector that expressed a prefusion-stabilized SARS-CoV-2 spike protein derived from the original Wuhan strain. The immunoSEQ Assay was the method used to sequence TCRbeta CDR3 regions. After extraction, genomic DNA underwent amplification by bias-controlled multiplex PCR, followed by high-throughput sequencing. In the original analysis: To quantify the absolute abundance of every unique TCRbeta CDR3 region, sequences were collapsed and filtered. T cell fraction was estimated by normalizing TCRbeta template counts to usable DNA, which was measured by amplifying reference genes present in all nucleated cells. Repertoire TCRs were annotated as SARS-CoV-2-specific when V gene, CDR3 amino acid sequence and J gene were exactly matched to a known reactive TCR set. The reference SARS-CoV-2 TCR set came from MIRA and was filtered for enrichment in COVID-19-positive ImmuneCODE repertoires, removing public or cross-reactive TCRs. Using the MIRA antigens, annotated TCRs were further analysed by specific ORF or by position within an ORF. Breadth was defined as the number of annotated unique rearrangements divided by the total number of unique productive rearrangements, and depth was defined as the summed frequency of the annotated unique rearrangements. Two-sided Wilcoxon rank-sum tests were applied when comparing TCR breadth between groups. The immuneACCESS repertoire file appears here via TCRdb, limited to in-frame rearrangements. These files lack a portion of the clones; in checked studies, under half of the deficit traces to unresolved V genes, and the cause of the others is not known. V, J and clone size are taken as reported in that table, and D and trimming were inferred from the DNA itself. This sample has approximately 410,000 clones in its table, and roughly 90% of those were observed once. The ten largest make up approximately 4% of the sample.

From cysteine to phenylalanine, the CDR3 is 14 amino acids long. Only the CDR3 part of the read is kept: 42 bases, read in frame from the first base. Broader findings and caveats from the paper: Substantial breadth of spike-specific CD8+ and CD4+ T cell responses was reported after vaccination. The study was not powered for comparison of responses between vaccine doses or regimens. Comparable non-spike TCR breadth was observed between vaccine and placebo recipients, consistent with only spike being contained in the vaccine. The authors noted that total T cell responses may have been underestimated by the TCR breadth and depth analyses. Ad26.COV2.S recipients had higher spike-specific TCR breadth than placebo recipients (P = 0.0014).

A remark on this clone: Its antigen remains unidentified. No clone much larger than this one lies a single base away; base qualities are absent.

The sequence links TRBV1 to TRBJ1-2; the table's D call TRBD1 went unverified against the DNA. TRBV1 has pseudogene status. This specimen consisted of peripheral blood, obtained in a trial of Ad26.COV2.S vaccine versus placebo. This receptor was taken from a person aged 18-65 years who received the Ad26.COV2.S COVID-19 vaccine or a placebo. The nucleotides read TGCACCAGCAGCCCCAGACAGACCGACTATGGCTACACCTTC. Its protein is CTSSPRQTDYGYTF.